This T cell receptor beta chain was obtained from a study of T cell responses to AZD1222 COVID-19 vaccine. In the case of this clone: Its matching antigen is unknown.

Study-wide results and caveats: Just six AZD1222 recipients were seropositive at baseline.

Measured with immunoSEQ multiplex PCR; TCRdb has only the in-frame clones, and not every one. The table shows fewer than 120,000 clones, with over 85% occurring only once. Germline lookup yields CDR1 PRHDT and CDR2 FYEKMQ (reference sequence). CDR3 length: 12 residues. Between the trimmed V and J ends, which lost 4 bases and 7 bases, there was a span of 8 bases. The source of this sequence is an adult who received the AZD1222 COVID-19 vaccine. Material: peripheral blood, obtained 28 days after the second AZD1222 dose. The genes are TRBV13 and TRBJ1-5, with D perhaps TRBD1 (5 bases). The CDR3 region is CASSSGGQPQHF. The CDR3 region has the DNA TGTGCCAGCAGCTCGGGGGGGCAGCCCCAGCATTTT.